The 27 T cell receptor beta chains below come from one sample, sequenced in a study of beta chain features in type 1 diabetes. The isolated RNA, all of it, was reverse transcribed, so expressed TCRB transcripts were what got sequenced. Assay used: immunoSEQ multiplex PCR; TCRdb lists only in-frame clones, some missing. This sample has roughly 610,000 clones, with around 16% found just once. Sequenced: naive CD4+ T cells from blood. The source is a man aged 18 to 30 in good health.

This clone was seen ten or more times. V and J are TRBV7-9 and TRBJ2-3, with TRBD1 matching over 7 bases. Germline V lookup: CDR1 SEHNR, CDR2 FQNEAQ (reference sequence). V shed 6 bases and J 2 bases; nucleotides not matched to a gene: 8. The length of the CDR3 is 15 residues. The CDR3 DNA reads TGTGCCAGCAGGAGAGACAGGGCCCTCACAGATACGCAGTATTTT. Protein: CASRRDRALTDTQYF.

The chain is built from TRBV7-2 and TRBJ1-2, with D possibly TRBD1 on 6 matching bases. This CDR3 is built from 13 residues. Trimming pared 2 bases from V and 4 bases from J, leaving 8 bases between. Germline V gene lookup returns CDR1 SGHTA and CDR2 FQGNSA. The CDR3 nucleotides are TGTGCCAGCAGCTTAACAGGGACCTATGGCTACACCTTC. Protein sequence: CASSLTGTYGYTF.

The CDR3 spells CASRPTGTGGGGYTF. CDR3 in DNA: TGTGCCAGCAGGCCAACCGGGACAGGGGGTGGCGGCTACACCTTC. The chain couples TRBV7-2 to TRBJ1-2; 11 positions match TRBD1. The V gene's germline CDR1 is SGHTA and CDR2 FQGNSA. V dropped 6 bases and J dropped 8; count of bases not matched to a gene: 11. The CDR3 runs 15 residues.

The chain joins TRBV7-9 to TRBJ2-7, with a tentative D call TRBD1 (5 bases). Germline values: CDR1 SEHNR, CDR2 FQNEAQ (reference sequence). CDR3 size: 14 residues. Trimming took 3 bases from V and 2 from J, leaving 11 bases between them. CDR3 nucleotide sequence: TGTGCCAGCAGCTTGGGGCTGGTGGCCTACGAGCAGTACTTC. Translation gives CASSLGLVAYEQYF.

This clone turned up a few times. CDR3 sequence reads: CASSQTLAGVSTDTQYF. In DNA form, the CDR3 reads TGTGCCAGCAGCCAAACCCTAGCGGGGGTGTCAACAGATACGCAGTATTTT. This sequence joins TRBV4-2 and TRBJ2-3; 10 bases align to TRBD2. In germline, CDR1 is LGHNA, CDR2 YNFKEQ. Trimming cost V 2 bases and J 3 bases; bases outside gene matches: 8. The CDR3 extends over 17 amino acids.

The V and J genes are TRBV28 and TRBJ1-1; 7 bases agree with TRBD1. Looked up from germline, CDR1 is MDHEN and CDR2 is SYDVKM. The CDR3 runs 16 residues. Trimming at V came to 6 bases and at J to 0 bases, leaving 10 bases not matched to a gene. CDR3 protein: CASRKLSGQMNTEAFF. CDR3 in DNA: TGTGCCAGCAGGAAATTATCGGGACAGATGAACACTGAAGCTTTCTTT. Full variable domain (rest looked up from reference TRBV28 and TRBJ1-1): DVKVTQSSRYLVKRTGEKVFLECVQDMDHENMFWYRQDPGLGLRLIYFSYDVKMKEKGDIPEGYSVSREKKERFSLILESASTNQTSMYLCASRKLSGQMNTEAFFGQGTRLTVV.

This clone was seen only a few times. This chain connects TRBV10-3 to TRBJ2-7; perhaps TRBD1 as D (7 bases). The CDR3 length is 15 residues. Trimming removed 1 base from V and 2 bases from J, with 12 bases in between. CDR1 is ENHRY and CDR2 is SYGVKD in the germline V gene. Here the CDR3 DNA reads TGTGCCATCAGTGAGTGGAGGGACAGAGCCTACGAGCAGTACTTC. Its translation is CAISEWRDRAYEQYF.

This clone has more than one count but fewer than ten. The chain recombines TRBV29-1 with TRBJ1-5; D remains unclear. The CDR3 spans 13 residues. Per germline, CDR1 SQVTM and CDR2 ANQGSEA. The V end was cut by 6 bases, the J end by 0 bases, with 9 bases between. The CDR3 loop reads CSVAGNSNQPQHF. The CDR3 nucleotides read TGCAGCGTGGCGGGGAATAGCAATCAGCCCCAGCATTTT.

This clone has more than one count but fewer than ten. The rearrangement joins TRBV4-1 to TRBJ2-1; the match to TRBD2 covers 7 bases. The V and J ends lost 4 bases and 3 bases, in that order; junction bases with no gene match: 6. The germline V gene has CDR1 MGHRA and CDR2 YSYEKL. CDR3 length: 15 residues. CDR3 in amino acids: CASSRHSGFYNEQFF. DNA of the CDR3: TGCGCCAGCAGCCGCCATAGCGGGTTCTACAATGAGCAGTTCTTC.

In this sample, this clone turned up a few times. The chain is built from TRBV9 and TRBJ1-1; D is possibly TRBD1 (5 bases). CDR3 size: 14 residues. Per the germline V gene, CDR1 is SGDLS and CDR2 is YYNGEE. Trimming removed 0 bases at V and 1 base at J, with 7 bases between. CDR3: CASSVGGRNTEAFF. In DNA form, the CDR3 reads TGTGCCAGCAGCGTAGGGGGCAGGAACACTGAAGCTTTCTTT.

The chain is built from TRBV11-2 and TRBJ1-6; D might be TRBD1 (5 bases). CDR1 and CDR2 from the germline V gene are SGHAT and FQNNGV. Between the trimmed V and J ends, which lost 0 bases and 7 bases, there was a span of 10 bases. The CDR3 is made up of 15 amino acids. For the CDR3, the DNA is TGTGCCAGCAGCTTAGATCAGGGCAGAAATTCACCCCTCCACTTT. This codes for CASSLDQGRNSPLHF.

This clone was seen only a few times. J is TRBJ2-2 and V is TRBV11-2; TRBD2 matches at 15 bases. The J segment lost 3 bases and the V segment lost 5 bases, leaving 7 bases of the junction unmatched. The V gene's germline CDR1 is SGHAT and CDR2 FQNNGV. The CDR3 spans 18 residues. CDR3 amino acids: CASSPRTSGRADTGELFF. CDR3 in DNA: TGTGCCAGCAGCCCCCGGACTAGCGGGAGGGCCGACACCGGGGAGCTGTTTTTT. Full variable domain (outside the CDR3, taken from reference TRBV11-2 and TRBJ2-2): EAGVAQSPRYKIIEKRQSVAFWCNPISGHATLYWYQQILGQGPKLLIQFQNNGVVDDSQLPKDRFSAERLKGVDSTLKIQPAKLEDSAVYLCASSPRTSGRADTGELFFGEGSRLTVL.

V usage is TRBV7-2 and J usage is TRBJ2-6; D is possibly TRBD1 (5 bases). The CDR3 has 16 amino acids. Germline CDR1 SGHTA, CDR2 FQGNSA. Trimming removed 3 bases from V and 1 base from J, with 10 bases in between. CDR3 in DNA: TGTGCCAGCAGCTTTGTCAGGGCTTCTGGGGCCAACGTCCTGACTTTC. As protein: CASSFVRASGANVLTF. Looking up the rest from reference TRBV7-2 and TRBJ2-6 gives the full variable domain: GAGVSQSPSNKVTEKGKDVELRCDPISGHTALYWYRQSLGQGLEFLIYFQGNSAPDKSGLPSDRFSAERTGGSVSTLTIQRTQQEDSAVYLCASSFVRASGANVLTFGAGSRLTVL.

V is TRBV5-4 and J is TRBJ2-3, with D tentatively TRBD1 (5 bases). The CDR3 has 17 amino acids. Germline lookup yields CDR1 SGHNT and CDR2 YYREEE (reference sequence). V was clipped by 3 bases and J by 0 bases, with 17 bases between them. In nucleotides, the CDR3 is TGTGCCAGCAGCTCACCGACAGCTCTCTCTAGCACAGATACGCAGTATTTT. It is translated as CASSSPTALSSTDTQYF. The variable domain in full, with the rest retrieved from reference TRBV5-4 and TRBJ2-3, is ETGVTQSPTHLIKTRGQQVTLRCSSQSGHNTVSWYQQALGQGPQFIFQYYREEENGRGNFPPRFSGLQFPNYSSELNVNALELDDSALYLCASSSPTALSSTDTQYFGPGTRLTVL.

The rearrangement uses TRBV19 and TRBJ2-1, with D perhaps TRBD2 (6 bases). Germline V gene lookup returns CDR1 LNHDA and CDR2 SQIVND (reference sequence). The CDR3 consists of 16 residues. The V and J ends lost 4 bases and 4 bases respectively, with 17 bases between them. DNA of the CDR3: TGTGCCAGTAGTAGGGGGGAGTACGGCGCTTACAATGAGCAGTTCTTC. This codes for CASSRGEYGAYNEQFF.

This clone was observed a handful of times. V usage is TRBV7-2 and J usage is TRBJ2-7; D remains ambiguous. Trimming pared 5 bases from V and 3 bases from J, leaving 14 bases between. This CDR3 has 14 amino acids. Germline V gene data show CDR1 as SGHTA and CDR2 as FQGNSA. The CDR3 spells CASSALGRRYEQYF. The CDR3, as DNA: TGTGCCAGCAGCGCCCTAGGGCGACGCTACGAGCAGTACTTC. Full variable domain (missing parts from reference TRBV7-2 and TRBJ2-7): GAGVSQSPSNKVTEKGKDVELRCDPISGHTALYWYRQSLGQGLEFLIYFQGNSAPDKSGLPSDRFSAERTGGSVSTLTIQRTQQEDSAVYLCASSALGRRYEQYFGPGTRLTVT.

This chain uses TRBV14 with TRBJ2-2, with D possibly matching TRBD2 (6 bases). This CDR3 comprises 13 residues. The V end lost 4 bases, the J end lost 7 bases, and 10 bases lay between the germline ends. Germline V lookup: CDR1 SGHDN, CDR2 FVKESK. The CDR3 sequence: CASSRRGVGELFF. The CDR3 DNA reads as TGTGCCAGCAGCCGCCGCGGGGTCGGGGAGCTGTTTTTT.

The chain employs TRBV7-3 and TRBJ2-1; 7 bases line up with TRBD2. The CDR3 is made up of 16 amino acids. The V gene's germline CDR1 is SGHTA and CDR2 FQGTGA. Losses at the gene ends were 2 bases for V and 4 bases for J; bases not matched to a gene: 8. CDR3 loop: CASSLLPSGGYNEQFF. DNA of the CDR3: TGTGCCAGCAGCTTATTGCCTAGCGGAGGATACAATGAGCAGTTCTTC.

V usage is TRBV15 and J usage is TRBJ2-5; D is unresolved. V was trimmed by 5 bases and J by 2 bases, leaving 9 bases between them. Germline V gene sequence: CDR1 LNHNV, CDR2 YYDKDF (reference sequence). The CDR3 contains 13 residues. The CDR3: CATSGRAQETQYF. CDR3 bases: TGTGCCACCAGCGGCCGGGCTCAAGAGACCCAGTACTTC.

The V and J genes are TRBV11-1 and TRBJ1-1; 11 bases fit TRBD1. From germline, CDR1 is SGHAT and CDR2 FQDESV (reference sequence). The CDR3 extends over 16 amino acids. The junction had 5 bases not matched to a gene; V was cut back by 3 bases and J by 2 bases. The CDR3 sequence is CASSLGQGVINTEAFF. The CDR3 region has the DNA TGTGCCAGCAGCTTGGGACAGGGGGTAATAAACACTGAAGCTTTCTTT.

The rearrangement joins TRBV5-4 to TRBJ2-7; 8 positions agree with TRBD2. V trimming: 1 base; J trimming: 5 bases; junction bases outside the gene matches: 8. The CDR3 length is 15 residues. The germline CDR1 and CDR2 sequences are SGHNT and YYREEE (reference sequence). The CDR3 nucleotides read TGTGCCAGCAGCTTGAAAAGCGGGAGATCCCACGAGCAGTACTTC. Residues: CASSLKSGRSHEQYF.

V gene TRBV6-6 combines with J gene TRBJ2-7; weak D call: TRBD1 (6 bases). The CDR3 is 15 amino acids. Germline V gene sequence: CDR1 MNHNY, CDR2 SVGAGI (reference sequence). V was clipped by 2 bases and J by 2 bases, with 13 bases between them. The CDR3, as DNA: TGTGCCAGCAGTTACGGGTCTAGACAGGCCTACGAGCAGTACTTC. It is translated as CASSYGSRQAYEQYF.

The rearrangement uses TRBV19 and TRBJ2-7, with 8 bases aligning to TRBD1. The CDR3 runs 15 residues. The junction had 6 bases not matched to a gene; V was cut back by 5 bases and J by 0 bases. Germline V gene data show CDR1 as LNHDA and CDR2 as SQIVND (reference sequence). CDR3 sequence: CASSPGTGSSYEQYF. The CDR3 DNA reads as TGTGCCAGTAGTCCGGGGACAGGTTCCTCCTACGAGCAGTACTTC. The full variable domain, completed using reference TRBV19 and TRBJ2-7, is DGGITQSPKYLFRKEGQNVTLSCEQNLNHDAMYWYRQDPGQGLRLIYYSQIVNDFQKGDIAEGYSVSREKKESFPLTVTSAQKNPTAFYLCASSPGTGSSYEQYFGPGTRLTVT.

This clone has a handful of counts. The chain recombines TRBV7-9 with TRBJ2-7; D is unresolved. The germline V and J ends were trimmed by 5 bases and 7 bases, with 21 bases remaining between them. Germline values: CDR1 SEHNR, CDR2 FQNEAQ (reference sequence). The CDR3 totals 15 residues. The CDR3 sequence is CASSHARGRSLEQYF. In DNA, the CDR3 is TGTGCCAGCAGCCACGCGCGAGGCAGATCCTTAGAGCAGTACTTC.

The sample holds a few counts of this clone. The rearrangement joins TRBV4-2 to TRBJ1-4; 9 bases agree with TRBD1. CDR3 length: 15 residues. Germline V lookup: CDR1 LGHNA, CDR2 YNFKEQ. Trimming at V came to 4 bases and at J to 8 bases, leaving 8 bases not matched to a gene. The CDR3 sequence is CASSPPGQGGEKLFF. CDR3 in DNA: TGTGCCAGCAGCCCGCCGGGACAGGGTGGCGAAAAACTGTTTTTT.

The chain combines TRBV28 with TRBJ1-1, with TRBD1 as a possible D gene (5 bases). This CDR3 contains 11 residues. Per germline, CDR1 MDHEN and CDR2 SYDVKM. DNA for the CDR3: TGTGTTCTTAGGGGAAACACTGAAGCTTTCTTT. Translation: CVLRGNTEAFF. Complete variable domain (other parts from reference TRBV28 and TRBJ1-1): DVKVTQSSRYLVKRTGEKVFLECVQDMDHENMFWYRQDPGLGLRLIYFSYDVKMKEKGDIPEGYSVSREKKERFSLILESASTNQTSMYLCVLRGNTEAFFGQGTRLTVV.

J is TRBJ2-1 and V is TRBV5-1; 11 positions match TRBD1. This CDR3 is 16 amino acids long. The V gene end was trimmed by 4 bases and the J gene end by 8 bases; junction bases not matched to a gene: 11. From germline, CDR1 is SGHRS and CDR2 YFSETQ. The CDR3: CASSQTRTGGRDEQFF. In nucleotides, the CDR3 is TGCGCCAGCAGCCAGACGCGGACAGGGGGCAGGGATGAGCAGTTCTTC.